This is a list of T cell receptor beta chains from one sample in a study of blood T cell repertoires in COVID-19. Clones were read by immunoSEQ multiplex PCR, and TCRdb kept only the in-frame ones, dropping some. The sample holds about 190,000 clones; roughly four fifths are singletons and the top ten take approximately 13%. Sequenced sample: peripheral blood. Receptors were obtained from a man aged 45-65 years who had recovered from COVID-19. The CDR3 runs from the conserved cysteine through the conserved F or W. D genes are given only for firm matches. The listing skips clone size in some rows; elsewhere it reads once, few, many or a size class.

v_call	j_call	d_call	cdr3_length	clone_size	cdr3_nt	cdr3_aa
TRBV24-1	TRBJ2-1	TRBD1	13	few	TGTGCCACCAACAAGGGGGCTGACAATGAGCAGTTCTTC	CATNKGADNEQFF
TRBV27	TRBJ1-1	-	14	-	TGTGCCAGCAGAAAACTGACAGGGAACACTGAAGCTTTCTTT	CASRKLTGNTEAFF
TRBV19	TRBJ2-7	TRBD1	15	once	TGTGCCAGTAGTTACGGACAGGGACGGGGCTACGAGCAGTACTTC	CASSYGQGRGYEQYF
TRBV28	TRBJ1-1	-	15	-	TGTGCCAGCAGCACGAAAAGCCCCCTGAACACTGAAGCTTTCTTT	CASSTKSPLNTEAFF
TRBV21-1	TRBJ2-2	-	14	-	TGTGCCAGCAGCAAAAGACAGGGTGGCGGGGAGCTGTTTTTT	CASSKRQGGGELFF
TRBV29-1	TRBJ2-5	-	12	-	TGCAGCGTTGAGCAGGGCTCAGAGACCCAGTACTTC	CSVEQGSETQYF
TRBV24-1	TRBJ2-1	TRBD2	15	-	TGTGCCACCAGTGATTCTCCGGGACTAGGGGATGAGCAGTTCTTC	CATSDSPGLGDEQFF
TRBV7-8	TRBJ2-7	-	15	-	TGTGCCAGCAGCTTAGAAAGCGGTGTCTCCTACGAGCAGTACTTC	CASSLESGVSYEQYF
TRBV4-2	TRBJ2-7	TRBD2	15	-	TGTGCCAGCAGCCAAGAGGCTAGCGGCCCCTACGAGCAGTACTTC	CASSQEASGPYEQYF
TRBV10-1	TRBJ2-1	-	16	once	TGCGCCAGCAGTGAGTCCAGGGATCCCTCCTACAATGAGCAGTTCTTC	CASSESRDPSYNEQFF
TRBV27	TRBJ2-7	-	14	-	TGTGCCAGCAGTTTACAGCGGGCTTCCTACGAGCAGTACTTC	CASSLQRASYEQYF
TRBV27	TRBJ1-4	-	14	-	TGTGCCAGCAGTCCGGACAGATTTAATGAAAAACTGTTTTTT	CASSPDRFNEKLFF
TRBV27	TRBJ2-1	TRBD2	15	-	TGTGCCAGCAGTCCCCCGGGGGGTTGGGGCAATGAGCAGTTCTTC	CASSPPGGWGNEQFF
TRBV7-9	TRBJ2-7	-	14	-	TGTGCCAGCAGCTGGCAGGGGATCCCCTACGAGCAGTACTTC	CASSWQGIPYEQYF
TRBV28	TRBJ2-1	TRBD2	17	-	TGTGCCAGCAGTTTAAGAGAGGGACTAGCGGGAGACAATGAGCAGTTCTTC	CASSLREGLAGDNEQFF
TRBV21-1	TRBJ2-7	-	15	-	TGTGCCAGCAGTCTTAGCGGGAGCTCCTTCTACGAGCAGTACTTC	CASSLSGSSFYEQYF
TRBV5-8	TRBJ2-2	TRBD1	14	-	TGTGCCAGCAGCCGACAGGGGGCGGCCGGGGAGCTGTTTTTT	CASSRQGAAGELFF
TRBV7-2	TRBJ2-7	TRBD2	16	-	TGTGCCAGCAGCTTAGTCGCCCCGGGGGGTCCCTACGAGCAGTACTTC	CASSLVAPGGPYEQYF
TRBV10-3	TRBJ2-2	-	14	-	TGTGCCATCAGGCCAGGAACGTCCACCGGGGAGCTGTTTTTT	CAIRPGTSTGELFF
TRBV7-9	TRBJ2-4	-	12	-	TGTGCCAGCAGCCTACCTTGGGGAGGTCAGTACTTC	CASSLPWGGQYF
TRBV30	TRBJ2-1	-	13	many	TGTGCCTGGAACCTCCGGGACTACAATGAGCAGTTCTTC	CAWNLRDYNEQFF
TRBV30	TRBJ2-7	TRBD1	13	-	TGTGCCGTGGAACAGGGGGCAGGCTACGAGCAGTACTTC	CAVEQGAGYEQYF
TRBV19	TRBJ1-5	-	16	few	TGTGCCAGTAGTATAGATCTCAGCCAGGGGAGTCAGCCCCAGCATTTT	CASSIDLSQGSQPQHF
TRBV19	TRBJ1-5	-	17	-	TGTGCCAGTAGCTCTACGGGAGGCAGGGAAAGCAATCAGCCCCAGCATTTT	CASSSTGGRESNQPQHF
TRBV19	TRBJ2-7	-	11	-	TGTGCCACCGGGAGCTCCTACGAGCAGTACTTC	CATGSSYEQYF
TRBV6-2/TRBV6-3	TRBJ2-1	TRBD2	12	-	TGTGCCAGCAGTCACGGGGGGAATGAGCAGTTCTTC	CASSHGGNEQFF
TRBV4-2	TRBJ2-1	-	15	once	TGTGCCAGCAGCCACACCCCTGGTAGCGACGATGAGCAGTTCTTC	CASSHTPGSDDEQFF
TRBV19	TRBJ2-3	TRBD2	17	-	TGTGCCAGTAGTCCCGGACTAGCGGGCAACTCCTTAGATACGCAGTATTTT	CASSPGLAGNSLDTQYF
TRBV11-2	TRBJ2-7	TRBD1	15	-	TGTGCCAGCAGCTTTGGGGGACAGGATCCCTACGAGCAGTACTTC	CASSFGGQDPYEQYF
TRBV9	TRBJ2-5	-	13	-	TGTGCCAGCAGCGTGCAGTACCAAGAGACCCAGTACTTC	CASSVQYQETQYF
TRBV29-1	TRBJ2-5	TRBD1	15	few	TGCAGCGTTGTATTGGCAGGGGGCGCGAGGGAGACCCAGTACTTC	CSVVLAGGARETQYF
TRBV6-2/TRBV6-3	TRBJ2-7	-	13	-	TGTGCCAGCAGTTACTCGGCCACGTCCGAGCAGTACTTC	CASSYSATSEQYF
TRBV24-1	TRBJ2-5	-	15	-	TGTGCCACCAGTGATTTGTCAGTTCCGTCAGAGACCCAGTACTTC	CATSDLSVPSETQYF
TRBV20-1	TRBJ2-7	-	12	-	TGCAGTGCTAGTCCCCTAGCCTACGAGCAGTACTTC	CSASPLAYEQYF
TRBV27	TRBJ2-1	TRBD2	15	-	TGTGCCAGCAGACCCACTAGCGGATCCTACAATGAGCAGTTCTTC	CASRPTSGSYNEQFF
TRBV6-2/TRBV6-3	TRBJ2-1	-	18	-	TGTGCCAGCAGTTACTCGACCCGGGATTTGACACAATCCAATGAGCAGTTCTTC	CASSYSTRDLTQSNEQFF
TRBV7-3	TRBJ1-6	-	13	-	TGTGCCAGCAGCCTGGAGGGAAATTCACCCCTCCACTTT	CASSLEGNSPLHF
TRBV3-1/TRBV3-2	TRBJ2-1	TRBD1	15	-	TGTGCCAGCAGGGTCGGGACAGGGGGCCAAAATGAGCAGTTCTTC	CASRVGTGGQNEQFF
TRBV27	TRBJ2-7	-	13	-	TGTGCCAGCAGTTCGACAGCGAACTACGAGCAGTACTTC	CASSSTANYEQYF
TRBV7-9	TRBJ1-1	TRBD1	15	-	TGTGCCAGCAGCCCCAGGAACAGGGGAAGTACTGAAGCTTTCTTT	CASSPRNRGSTEAFF
TRBV19	TRBJ2-2	TRBD1	15	few	TGTGCCAGTAGAACAAGACAGGGGGGCACCGGGGAGCTGTTTTTT	CASRTRQGGTGELFF
TRBV5-1	TRBJ1-1	-	15	-	TGCGCCAGCAGCTTGGTTCCAGGGATGAACACTGAAGCTTTCTTT	CASSLVPGMNTEAFF
TRBV28	TRBJ2-1	TRBD2	14	-	TGTGCCAGCAGGAGCGGGAGCCATTACAATGAGCAGTTCTTC	CASRSGSHYNEQFF
TRBV10-2	TRBJ2-3	-	13	-	TGCGCCAGCTGGACTGGGCAGTCAGATACGCAGTATTTT	CASWTGQSDTQYF